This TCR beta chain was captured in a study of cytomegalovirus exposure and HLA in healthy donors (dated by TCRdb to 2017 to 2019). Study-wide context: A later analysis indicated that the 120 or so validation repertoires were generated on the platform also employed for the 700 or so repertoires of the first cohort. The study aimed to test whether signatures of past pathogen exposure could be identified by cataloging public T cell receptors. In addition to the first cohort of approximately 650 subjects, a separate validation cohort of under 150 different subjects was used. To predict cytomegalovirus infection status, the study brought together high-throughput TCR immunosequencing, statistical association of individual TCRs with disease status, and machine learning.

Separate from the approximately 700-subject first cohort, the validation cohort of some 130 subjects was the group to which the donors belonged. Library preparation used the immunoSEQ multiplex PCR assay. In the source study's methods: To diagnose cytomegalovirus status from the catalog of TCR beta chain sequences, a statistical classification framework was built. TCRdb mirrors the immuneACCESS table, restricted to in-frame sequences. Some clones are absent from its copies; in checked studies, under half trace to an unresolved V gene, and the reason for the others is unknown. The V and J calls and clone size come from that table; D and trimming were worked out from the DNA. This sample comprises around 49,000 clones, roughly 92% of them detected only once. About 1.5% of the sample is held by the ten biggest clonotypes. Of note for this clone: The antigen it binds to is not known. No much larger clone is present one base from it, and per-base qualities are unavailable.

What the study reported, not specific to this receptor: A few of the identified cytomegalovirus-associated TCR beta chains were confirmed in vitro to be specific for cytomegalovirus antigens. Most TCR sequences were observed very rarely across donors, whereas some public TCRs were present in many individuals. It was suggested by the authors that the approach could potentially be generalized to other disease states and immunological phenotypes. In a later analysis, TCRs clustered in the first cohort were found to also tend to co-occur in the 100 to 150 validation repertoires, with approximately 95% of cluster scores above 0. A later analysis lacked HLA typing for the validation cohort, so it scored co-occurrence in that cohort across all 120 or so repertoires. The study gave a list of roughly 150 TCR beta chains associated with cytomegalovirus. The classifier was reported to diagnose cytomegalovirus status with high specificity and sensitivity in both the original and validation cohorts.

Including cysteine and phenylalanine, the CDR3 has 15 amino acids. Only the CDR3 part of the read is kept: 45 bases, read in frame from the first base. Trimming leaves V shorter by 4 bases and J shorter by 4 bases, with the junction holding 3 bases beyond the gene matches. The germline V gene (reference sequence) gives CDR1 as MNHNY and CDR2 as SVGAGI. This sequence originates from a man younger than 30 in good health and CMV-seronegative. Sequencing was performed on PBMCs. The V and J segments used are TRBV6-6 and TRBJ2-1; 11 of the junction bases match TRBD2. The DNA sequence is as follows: TGTGCCAGCAGTTTAATAGCGGGAGGGTACAATGAGCAGTTCTTC. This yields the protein CASSLIAGGYNEQFF.